This T cell receptor (beta chain) was obtained from a study of T cells in Graves' hyperthyroidism and ophthalmopathy. In the study overall: Once the initial diagnosis was made, peripheral blood was obtained before any treatment.

What was amplified from RNA transcripts were TCR beta CDR3 regions. First-round RT-PCR targeting the TCR CDR3 was performed with the HTBI primer set. TCRdb processed the multiplex PCR reads anew with MiXCR; each CDR3 protein has one entry. Of about 380,000 distinct CDR3 sequences in the sample, less than 20% were seen once. The CDR3 sequence is 15 residues long. The V gene's germline CDR1 is SGHNT and CDR2 YYREEE (reference sequence). Turning to this clonotype: Its specificity is not known. At one end the junction does not follow the germline gene, possibly because of a read error.

Clinical symptoms, serum thyroxine, TRAb, thyroid ultrasound and orbital computed tomography established diagnosis. General study results and limits: Most thyroid clonotypes expanded above 0.001 were also detected in blood.

The clonotype originates from a man aged 18 to 29 with Graves' ophthalmopathy. Sample: blood. The chain combines TRBV5-4 with TRBJ2-2; TRBD2 might be the D (7 bases). The CDR3 protein is CASSFGAGDTGELLF. In DNA form, the CDR3 reads TGTGCCAGCAGCTTCGGGGCGGGGGACACCGGGGAGCTGCTTTTT.